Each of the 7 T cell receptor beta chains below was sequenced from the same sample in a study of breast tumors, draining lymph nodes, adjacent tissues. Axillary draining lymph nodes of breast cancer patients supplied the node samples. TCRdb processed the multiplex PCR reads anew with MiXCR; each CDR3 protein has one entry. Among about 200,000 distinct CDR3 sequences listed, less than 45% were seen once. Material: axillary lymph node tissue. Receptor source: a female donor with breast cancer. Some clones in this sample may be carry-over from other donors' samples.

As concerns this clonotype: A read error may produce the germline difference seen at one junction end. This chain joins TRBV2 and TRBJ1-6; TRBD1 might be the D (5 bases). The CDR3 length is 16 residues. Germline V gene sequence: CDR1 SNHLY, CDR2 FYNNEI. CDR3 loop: CASSAGGRAPNSPLHF. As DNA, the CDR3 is TGTGCCAGCAGTGCCGGGGGACGGGCGCCTAATTCACCCCTCCACTTC.

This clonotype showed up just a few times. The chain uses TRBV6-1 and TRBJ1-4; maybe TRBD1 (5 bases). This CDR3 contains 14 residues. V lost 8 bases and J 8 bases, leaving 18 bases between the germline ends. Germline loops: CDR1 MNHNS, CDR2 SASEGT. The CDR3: CASALDSLEEKLFF. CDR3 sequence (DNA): TGTGCCAGCGCCCTTGACAGTTTAGAAGAAAAACTGTTTTTT.

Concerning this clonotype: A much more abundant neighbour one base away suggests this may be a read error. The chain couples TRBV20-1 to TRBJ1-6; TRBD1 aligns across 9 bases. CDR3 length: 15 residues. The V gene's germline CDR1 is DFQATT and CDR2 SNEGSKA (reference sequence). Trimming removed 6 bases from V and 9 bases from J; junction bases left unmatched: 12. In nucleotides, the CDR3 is TGCAGTGCGTCGCCACAGGGGGCTGAAACTTCACCCCTCCACTTT. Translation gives CSASPQGAETSPLHF.

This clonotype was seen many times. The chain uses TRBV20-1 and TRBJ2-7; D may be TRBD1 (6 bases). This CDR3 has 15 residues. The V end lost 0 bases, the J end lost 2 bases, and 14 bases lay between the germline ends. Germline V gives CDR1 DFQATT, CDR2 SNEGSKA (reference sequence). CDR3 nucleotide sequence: TGCAGTGCTAGAGAAATCGGACAGACCACCTACGAGCAGTACTTC. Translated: CSAREIGQTTYEQYF.

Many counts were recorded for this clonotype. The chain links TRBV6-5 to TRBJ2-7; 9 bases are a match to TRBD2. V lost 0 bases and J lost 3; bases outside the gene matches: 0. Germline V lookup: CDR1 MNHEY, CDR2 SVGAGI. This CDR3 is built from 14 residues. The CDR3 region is CASSYSSGSYEQYF. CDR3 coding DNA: TGTGCCAGCAGTTACTCTAGCGGGAGCTACGAGCAGTACTTC.

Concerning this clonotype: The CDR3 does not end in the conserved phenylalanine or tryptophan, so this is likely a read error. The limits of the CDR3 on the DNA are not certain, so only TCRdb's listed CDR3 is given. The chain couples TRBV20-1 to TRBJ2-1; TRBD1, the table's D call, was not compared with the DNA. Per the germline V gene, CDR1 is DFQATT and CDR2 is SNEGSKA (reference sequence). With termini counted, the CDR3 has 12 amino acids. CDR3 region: CSARGGGNEQLL.

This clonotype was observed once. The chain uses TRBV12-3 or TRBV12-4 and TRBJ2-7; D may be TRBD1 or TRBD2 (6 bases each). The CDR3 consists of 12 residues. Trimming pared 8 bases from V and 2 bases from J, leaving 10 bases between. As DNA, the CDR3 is TGTGCCAGCGTGAGGGGGGCCTACGAGCAGTACTTC. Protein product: CASVRGAYEQYF.